The clone carrying this T cell receptor beta chain came up many times. By 5'RACE with 10-nucleotide random UMIs, the cDNA was made. TCRdb passed the 5' RACE reads through MiXCR, listing each CDR3 protein once. The sample has around 40,000 distinct CDR3 sequences, approximately 7% seen once; the top ten hold around 5.7%. This CDR3 has 15 residues. The germline CDR1 and CDR2 sequences are SGHTA and FQGNSA. V lost 5 bases to trimming and J lost 0 bases, with 12 bases between them. The data were obtained in a study of neurological immune-mediated disorders. J is TRBJ2-3 and V is TRBV7-2; D is perhaps TRBD2 (6 bases). The sequence was collected from a man aged 50 to 59 in good health. Input material: CD4+ T cells from blood. CDR3 nucleotide sequence: TGTGCCAGCAGCCCCGGAGGGGTTAGCACAGATACGCAGTATTTT. Amino acid sequence: CASSPGGVSTDTQYF. The variable domain in full, with the rest retrieved from reference TRBV7-2 and TRBJ2-3, is GAGVSQSPSNKVTEKGKDVELRCDPISGHTALYWYRQSLGQGLEFLIYFQGNSAPDKSGLPSDRFSAERTGGSVSTLTIQRTQQEDSAVYLCASSPGGVSTDTQYFGPGTRLTVL.